This T cell receptor beta chain was captured in a study of T cell responses to AZD1222 COVID-19 vaccine (dated by TCRdb to the early 2020s). Background for the entire study: A total of 240 or so trial participants underwent TCR sequencing, of whom about 200 had received two doses of AZD1222 and some 25 had received two doses of the MenACWY control vaccine. Trial participants were enrolled by age into 18-55, 56-69 and 70-plus year subgroups, with roughly 160, 29 and 62 TCR-sequenced participants respectively.

The paper's findings and limits, for the study overall: Because no day 14 peak-response samples were available, the repertoires could be characterized only after the peak T cell response. Participants were mostly white British and included more females than males, and it was suggested by the authors that clonal diversity may have been underestimated. The whole spike protein was spanned by vaccine-associated CD4 TCRs, and dominant responses were seen in regions 160-218 and 743-854. Epitopes outside the regions mutated in the B.1.351 and B.1.1.7 variants were reportedly recognized by nearly half of the unique spike-specific TCRs. Only 5 to 7 AZD1222 recipients were SARS-CoV-2 seropositive at baseline, limiting conclusions about previously exposed vaccinees. The 56-69-year group was small, and its depth increase did not reach significance, likely because of low power. Spike-specific TCR breadth and depth rose significantly after two AZD1222 doses compared with day 0 and with MenACWY recipients.

The CDR3 sequence holds 18 residues, the cysteine and phenylalanine included. Left in the record is the CDR3 DNA by itself, 54 bases read in frame from the first base. The germline ends are 20 bases apart after V is trimmed by 8 bases and J by 0 bases. CDR1 and CDR2, per the germline V gene, are SNHLY and FYNNEI. This specimen's time point label, per the study, means: baseline before first vaccination. The sample's treatment or condition label is to be understood as: meningococcal conjugate vaccine given as trial control. Vaccinee samples came from UK trials COV001 and COV002, including a single-blind randomized controlled phase 2/3 trial of AZD1222 (ChAdOx1 nCoV-19) in healthy adults. Trial participant PBMC samples were collected at day 0 and day 28 after the second dose for TCRbeta chain sequencing. To note about this clone: No cognate antigen has been identified for it. No clone much larger than this one lies a single base away; base qualities are absent.

The CDR3 regions of human TCRbeta chains were analyzed by immunosequencing. The published analysis was carried out like this. Repertoire TCRs were matched against a reference library of SARS-CoV-2-specific TCRs generated with the MIRA antigen-specificity platform. Breadth was defined as the fraction of unique TCRs that were SARS-CoV-2-associated, and depth was defined as the fraction of total T cells that were SARS-CoV-2-associated. Each spike-specific TCR was assigned to its reactive spike region and to a CD4 or CD8 class using the MIRA data. Log10-transformed breadth and depth values were compared by one-way ANOVA with Sidak's multiple comparisons tests. TCRdb obtained this table from immuneACCESS and retained in-frame rearrangements with V and J assigned. These tables miss some clones; where compared with another copy, unresolved V genes account for less than half of the shortfall, and the remainder is unexplained. V and J calls and clone size are those listed in that table; D and trimming were worked out from the DNA. The sample table shows about 150,000 clones, and about 91% are seen once. The ten largest account for approximately 3.1% of the sample.

The chain joins TRBV2 to TRBJ1-6, with the identity of the D gene unclear. The sequence derives from an adult in good health. Material: peripheral blood, obtained on day 0 of MenACWY control vaccination. The DNA sequence reads TGTGCCAGCCAAGGAGGGAGGGCCCAAAGCTCCTATAATTCACCCCTCCACTTT. Its product reads: CASQGGRAQSSYNSPLHF.